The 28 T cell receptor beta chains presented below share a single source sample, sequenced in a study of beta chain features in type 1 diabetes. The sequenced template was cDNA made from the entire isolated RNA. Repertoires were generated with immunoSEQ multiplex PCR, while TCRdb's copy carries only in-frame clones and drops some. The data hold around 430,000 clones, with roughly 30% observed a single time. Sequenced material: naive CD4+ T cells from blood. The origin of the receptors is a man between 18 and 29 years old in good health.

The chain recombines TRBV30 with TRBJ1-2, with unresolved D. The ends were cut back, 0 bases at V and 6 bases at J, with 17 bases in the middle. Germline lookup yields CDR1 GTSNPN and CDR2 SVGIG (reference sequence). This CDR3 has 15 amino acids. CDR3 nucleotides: TGTGCCTGGAGTGTACCTCCGGGGAAGAAGAATGGCTACACCTTC. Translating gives CAWSVPPGKKNGYTF.

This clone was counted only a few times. The CDR3 sequence: CAWTNPRDYKEVAYNEQFF. The CDR3 DNA is TGTGCCTGGACGAACCCCCGGGACTATAAGGAGGTCGCCTACAATGAGCAGTTCTTC. This rearrangement joins TRBV30 to TRBJ2-1, with 7 bases fitting TRBD2. Germline V gene data show CDR1 as GTSNPN and CDR2 as SVGIG (reference sequence). The V and J ends lost 4 bases and 2 bases, in that order; junction bases with no gene match: 20. This CDR3 is built from 19 residues.

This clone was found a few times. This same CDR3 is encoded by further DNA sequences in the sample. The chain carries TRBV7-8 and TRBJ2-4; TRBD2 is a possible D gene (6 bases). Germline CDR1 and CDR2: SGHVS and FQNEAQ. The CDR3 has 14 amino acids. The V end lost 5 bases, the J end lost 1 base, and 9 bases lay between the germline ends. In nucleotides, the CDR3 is TGTGCCAGCAGCCTTGGGGGGGCCAAAAACATTCAGTACTTC. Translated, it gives CASSLGGAKNIQYF. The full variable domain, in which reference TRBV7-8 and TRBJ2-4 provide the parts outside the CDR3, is GAGVSQSPRYKVAKRGQDVALRCDPISGHVSLFWYQQALGQGPEFLTYFQNEAQLDKSGLPSDRFFAERPEGSVSTLKIQRTQQEDSAVYLCASSLGGAKNIQYFGAGTRLSVL.

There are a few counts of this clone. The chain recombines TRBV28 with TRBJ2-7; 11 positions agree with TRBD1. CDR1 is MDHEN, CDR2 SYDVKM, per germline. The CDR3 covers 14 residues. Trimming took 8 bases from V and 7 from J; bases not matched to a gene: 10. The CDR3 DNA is TGTGCCAGCCAACCGGACAGGGGGCGATCAGAGCAGTACTTC. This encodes CASQPDRGRSEQYF. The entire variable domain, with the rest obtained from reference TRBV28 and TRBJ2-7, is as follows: DVKVTQSSRYLVKRTGEKVFLECVQDMDHENMFWYRQDPGLGLRLIYFSYDVKMKEKGDIPEGYSVSREKKERFSLILESASTNQTSMYLCASQPDRGRSEQYFGPGTRLTVT.

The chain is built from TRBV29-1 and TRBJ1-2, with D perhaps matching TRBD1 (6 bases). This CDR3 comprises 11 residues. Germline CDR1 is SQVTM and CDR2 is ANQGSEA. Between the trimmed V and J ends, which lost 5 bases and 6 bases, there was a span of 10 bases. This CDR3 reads CSVIAGDGYTF. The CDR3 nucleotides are TGCAGCGTTATTGCAGGGGATGGCTACACCTTC. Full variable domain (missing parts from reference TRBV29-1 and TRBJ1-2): SAVISQKPSRDICQRGTSLTIQCQVDSQVTMMFWYRQQPGQSLTLIATANQGSEATYESGFVIDKFPISRPNLTFSTLTVSNMSPEDSSIYLCSVIAGDGYTFGSGTRLTVV.

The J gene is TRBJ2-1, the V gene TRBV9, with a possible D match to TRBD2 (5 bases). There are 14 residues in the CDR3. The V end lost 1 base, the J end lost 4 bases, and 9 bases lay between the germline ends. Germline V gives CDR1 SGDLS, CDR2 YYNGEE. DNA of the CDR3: TGTGCCAGCAGCGTATTAGGAGGATACAATGAGCAGTTCTTC. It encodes CASSVLGGYNEQFF.

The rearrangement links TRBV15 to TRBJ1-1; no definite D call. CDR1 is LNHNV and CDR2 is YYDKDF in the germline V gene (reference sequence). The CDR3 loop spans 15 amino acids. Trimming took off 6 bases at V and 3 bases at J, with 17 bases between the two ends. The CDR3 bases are TGTGCCACCAGACCGGATTGGCACAGCGACACTGAAGCTTTCTTT. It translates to CATRPDWHSDTEAFF.

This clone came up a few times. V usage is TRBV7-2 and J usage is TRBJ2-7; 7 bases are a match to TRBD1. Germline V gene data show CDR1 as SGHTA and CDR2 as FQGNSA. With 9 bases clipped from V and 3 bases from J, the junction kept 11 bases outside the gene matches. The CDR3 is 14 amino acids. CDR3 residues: CASRQDWDSYEQYF. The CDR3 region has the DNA TGTGCCAGTCGACAGGACTGGGACAGCTACGAGCAGTACTTC.

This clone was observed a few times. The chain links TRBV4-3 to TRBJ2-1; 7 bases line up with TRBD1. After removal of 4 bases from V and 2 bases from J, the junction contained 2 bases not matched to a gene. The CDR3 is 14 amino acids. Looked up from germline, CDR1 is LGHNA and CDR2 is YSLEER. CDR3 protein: CASSRQGAYNEQFF. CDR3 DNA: TGCGCCAGCAGCCGGCAGGGGGCCTACAATGAGCAGTTCTTC.

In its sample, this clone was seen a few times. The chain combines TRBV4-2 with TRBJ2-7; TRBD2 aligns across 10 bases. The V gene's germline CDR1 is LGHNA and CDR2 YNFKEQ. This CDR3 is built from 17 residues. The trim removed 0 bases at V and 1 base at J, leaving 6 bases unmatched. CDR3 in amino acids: CASSQEGSGRISYEQYF. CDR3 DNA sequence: TGTGCCAGCAGCCAAGAGGGTAGCGGGAGGATTTCCTACGAGCAGTACTTC.

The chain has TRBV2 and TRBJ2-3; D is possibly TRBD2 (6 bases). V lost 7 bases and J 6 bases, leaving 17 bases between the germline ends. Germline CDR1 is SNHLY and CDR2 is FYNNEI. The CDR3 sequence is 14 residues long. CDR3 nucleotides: TGTGCCAGCACGCGAGGAGGAGGGCTTGATACGCAGTATTTT. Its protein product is CASTRGGGLDTQYF.

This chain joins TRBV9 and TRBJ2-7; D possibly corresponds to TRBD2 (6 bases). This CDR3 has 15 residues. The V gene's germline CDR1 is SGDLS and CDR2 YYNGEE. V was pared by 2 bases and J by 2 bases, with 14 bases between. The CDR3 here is CASSVLPGETYEQYF. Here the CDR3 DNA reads TGTGCCAGCAGCGTCTTGCCGGGAGAGACCTACGAGCAGTACTTC.

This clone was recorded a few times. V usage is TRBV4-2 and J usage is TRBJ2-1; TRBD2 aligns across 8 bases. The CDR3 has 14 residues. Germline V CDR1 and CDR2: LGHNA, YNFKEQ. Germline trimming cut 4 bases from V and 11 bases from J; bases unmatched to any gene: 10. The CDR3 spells CASSPQGSGIKQFF. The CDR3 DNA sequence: TGTGCCAGCAGCCCCCAGGGTAGCGGGATTAAGCAGTTCTTC.

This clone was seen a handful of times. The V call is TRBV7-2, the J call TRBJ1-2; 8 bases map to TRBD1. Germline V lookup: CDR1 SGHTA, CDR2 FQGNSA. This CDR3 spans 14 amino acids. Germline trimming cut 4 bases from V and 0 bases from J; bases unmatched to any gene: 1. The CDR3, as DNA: TGTGCCAGCAGCTGGACAGGGTCTAACTATGGCTACACCTTC. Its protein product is CASSWTGSNYGYTF.

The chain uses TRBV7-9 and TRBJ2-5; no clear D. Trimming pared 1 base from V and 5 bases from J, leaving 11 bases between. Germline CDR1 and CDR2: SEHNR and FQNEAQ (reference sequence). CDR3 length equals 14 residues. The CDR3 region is CASSLESLGETQYF. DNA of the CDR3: TGTGCCAGCAGCTTAGAATCTCTCGGGGAGACCCAGTACTTC.

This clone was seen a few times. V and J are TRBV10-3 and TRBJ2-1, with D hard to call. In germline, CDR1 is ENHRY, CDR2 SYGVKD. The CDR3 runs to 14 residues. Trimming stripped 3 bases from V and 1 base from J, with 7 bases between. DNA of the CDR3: TGTGCCATCAGTGATTCTGGGTCCTACAATGAGCAGTTCTTC. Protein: CAISDSGSYNEQFF.

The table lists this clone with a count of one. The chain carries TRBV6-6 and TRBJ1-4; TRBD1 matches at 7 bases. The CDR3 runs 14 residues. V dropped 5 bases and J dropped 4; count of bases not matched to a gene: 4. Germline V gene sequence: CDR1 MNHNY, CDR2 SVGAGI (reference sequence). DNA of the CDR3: TGTGCCAGCAGTCCCGACAGGGTTAATGAAAAACTGTTTTTT. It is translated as CASSPDRVNEKLFF.

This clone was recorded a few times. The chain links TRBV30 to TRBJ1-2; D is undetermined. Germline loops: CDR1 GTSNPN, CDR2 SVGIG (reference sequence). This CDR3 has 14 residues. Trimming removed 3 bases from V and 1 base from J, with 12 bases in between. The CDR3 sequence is CAWRRAPFNYGYTF. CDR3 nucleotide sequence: TGTGCCTGGAGGCGGGCGCCCTTTAACTATGGCTACACCTTC. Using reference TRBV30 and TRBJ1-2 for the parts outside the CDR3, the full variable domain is SQTIHQWPATLVQPVGSPLSLECTVEGTSNPNLYWYRQAAGRGLQLLFYSVGIGQISSEVPQNLSASRPQDRQFILSSKKLLLSDSGFYLCAWRRAPFNYGYTFGSGTRLTVV.

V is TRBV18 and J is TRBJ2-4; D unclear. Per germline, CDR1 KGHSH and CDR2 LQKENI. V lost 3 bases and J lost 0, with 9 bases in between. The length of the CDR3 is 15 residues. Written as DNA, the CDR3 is TGTGCCAGCTCACCGGAGTCGGTAGCCAAAAACATTCAGTACTTC. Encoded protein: CASSPESVAKNIQYF.

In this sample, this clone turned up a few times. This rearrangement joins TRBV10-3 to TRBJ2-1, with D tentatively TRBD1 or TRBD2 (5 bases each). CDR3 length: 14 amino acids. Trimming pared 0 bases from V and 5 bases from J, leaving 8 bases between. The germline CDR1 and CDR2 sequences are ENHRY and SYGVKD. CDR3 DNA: TGTGCCATCAGTGAGTCAGGGACGGACAATGAGCAGTTCTTC. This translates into CAISESGTDNEQFF.

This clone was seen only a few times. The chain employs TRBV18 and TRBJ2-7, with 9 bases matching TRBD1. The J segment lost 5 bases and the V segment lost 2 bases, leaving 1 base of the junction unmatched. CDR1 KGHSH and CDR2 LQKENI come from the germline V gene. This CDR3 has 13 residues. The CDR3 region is CASSPTGGNEQYF. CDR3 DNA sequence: TGTGCCAGCTCACCAACAGGGGGCAACGAGCAGTACTTC.

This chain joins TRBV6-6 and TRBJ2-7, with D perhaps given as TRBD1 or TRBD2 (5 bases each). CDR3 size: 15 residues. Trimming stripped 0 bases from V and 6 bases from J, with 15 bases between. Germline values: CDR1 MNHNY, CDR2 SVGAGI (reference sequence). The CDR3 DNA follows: TGTGCCAGCAGTTACTCGTATGGGACGGAGCTCGAGCAGTACTTC. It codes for CASSYSYGTELEQYF.

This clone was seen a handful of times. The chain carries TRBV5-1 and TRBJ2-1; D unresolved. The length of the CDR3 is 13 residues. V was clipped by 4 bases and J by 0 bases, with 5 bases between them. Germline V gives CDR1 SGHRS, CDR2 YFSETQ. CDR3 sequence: CASSDDSYNEQFF. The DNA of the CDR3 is TGCGCCAGCAGCGACGACTCCTACAATGAGCAGTTCTTC. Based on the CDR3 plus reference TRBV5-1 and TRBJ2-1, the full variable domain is KAGVTQTPRYLIKTRGQQVTLSCSPISGHRSVSWYQQTPGQGLQFLFEYFSETQRNKGNFPGRFSGRQFSNSRSEMNVSTLELGDSALYLCASSDDSYNEQFFGPGTRLTVL.

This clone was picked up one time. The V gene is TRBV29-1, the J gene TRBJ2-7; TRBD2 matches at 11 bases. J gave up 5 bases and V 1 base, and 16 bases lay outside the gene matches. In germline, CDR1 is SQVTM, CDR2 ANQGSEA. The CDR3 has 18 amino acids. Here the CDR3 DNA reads TGCAGCGTTGAAGGTGGGGTTAGCGGGAGGGCCGGGCTTGACGAGCAGTACTTC. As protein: CSVEGGVSGRAGLDEQYF.

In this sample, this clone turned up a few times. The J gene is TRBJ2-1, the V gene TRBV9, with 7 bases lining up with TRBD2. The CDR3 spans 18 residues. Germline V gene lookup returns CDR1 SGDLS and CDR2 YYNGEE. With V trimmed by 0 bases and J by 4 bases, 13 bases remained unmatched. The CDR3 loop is CASSVEGGGQGLYNEQFF. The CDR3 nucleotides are TGTGCCAGCAGCGTAGAAGGCGGGGGTCAGGGACTATACAATGAGCAGTTCTTC.

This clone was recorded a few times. CDR3 residues: CASSRTWGAAKNIQYF. As DNA, the CDR3 is TGTGCCAGCAGCCGGACTTGGGGAGCGGCCAAAAACATTCAGTACTTC. The rearrangement joins TRBV7-2 to TRBJ2-4; TRBD2 is a possible D gene (5 bases). V was cut by 5 bases and J by 1 base, with 15 bases left in between. Germline V gene data show CDR1 as SGHTA and CDR2 as FQGNSA. The CDR3 loop spans 16 amino acids.

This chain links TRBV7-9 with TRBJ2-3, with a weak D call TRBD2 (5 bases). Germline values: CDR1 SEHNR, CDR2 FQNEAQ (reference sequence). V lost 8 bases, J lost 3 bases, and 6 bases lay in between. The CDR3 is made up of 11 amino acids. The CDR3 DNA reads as TGTGCCAGCGGCGGGACAGATACGCAGTATTTT. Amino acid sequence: CASGGTDTQYF. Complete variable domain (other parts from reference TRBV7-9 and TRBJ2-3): DTGVSQNPRHKITKRGQNVTFRCDPISEHNRLYWYRQTLGQGPEFLTYFQNEAQLEKSRLLSDRFSAERPKGSFSTLEIQRTEQGDSAMYLCASGGTDTQYFGPGTRLTVL.

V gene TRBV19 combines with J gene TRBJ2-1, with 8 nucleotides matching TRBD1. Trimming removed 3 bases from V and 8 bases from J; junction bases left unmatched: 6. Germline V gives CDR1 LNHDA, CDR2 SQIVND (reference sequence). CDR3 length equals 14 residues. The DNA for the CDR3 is TGTGCCAGTAGTATGACAGGGGTGTCGGATGAGCAGTTCTTC. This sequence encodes CASSMTGVSDEQFF.